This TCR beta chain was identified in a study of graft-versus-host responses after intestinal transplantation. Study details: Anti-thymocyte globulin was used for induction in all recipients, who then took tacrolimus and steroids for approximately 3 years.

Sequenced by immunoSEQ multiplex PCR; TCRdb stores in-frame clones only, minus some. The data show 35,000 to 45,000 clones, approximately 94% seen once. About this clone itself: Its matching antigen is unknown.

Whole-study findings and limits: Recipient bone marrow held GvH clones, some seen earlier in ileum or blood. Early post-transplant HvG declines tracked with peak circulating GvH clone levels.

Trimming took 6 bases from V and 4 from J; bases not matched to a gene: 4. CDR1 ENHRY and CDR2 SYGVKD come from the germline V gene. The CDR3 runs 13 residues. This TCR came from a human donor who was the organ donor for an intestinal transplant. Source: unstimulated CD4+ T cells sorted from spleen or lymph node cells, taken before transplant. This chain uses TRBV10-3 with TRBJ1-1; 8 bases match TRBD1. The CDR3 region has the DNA TGTGCCATCAGATTTGACAGGGGCACTGAAGCTTTCTTT. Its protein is CAIRFDRGTEAFF.